The TCR beta chain under discussion was sequenced for a study of Graves' ophthalmopathy and Graves' hyperthyroidism. Background on the study: The blood sample was drawn at first diagnosis and before any treatment. Study-wide results and limits: The model reached approximately 70% sensitivity and 72.22% specificity for predicting ophthalmopathy progression. A classifier, a 13-signature model, separated ophthalmopathy from stable hyperthyroidism with 87.88% sensitivity and around 80% specificity.

TCR beta CDR3 regions were amplified from RNA transcripts. The first round was an RT-PCR with HTBI primers, and the second round was a multiplex PCR. TCRdb itself ran the multiplex PCR reads through MiXCR, one entry per CDR3 protein. The table lists more than 45,000 distinct CDR3 sequences, 50% to 65% of them singletons. The CDR3 is made up of 14 amino acids. The ends were cut back, 0 bases at V and 4 bases at J, with 10 bases in the middle. The V gene's germline CDR1 is SGHDT and CDR2 YYEEEE. This clonotype has a handful of counts. Its target is unknown. This chain uses TRBV5-6 with TRBJ1-1, with D perhaps TRBD1 (5 bases). The sample comprised peripheral blood. The clonotype comes from an adult man with Graves' ophthalmopathy. The CDR3 region has the DNA TGTGCCAGCAGCTTGGAGGCAGGGTTCACTGAAGCTTTCTTT. Translated: CASSLEAGFTEAFF.